These 13 T cell receptor beta chains originate from one sample sequenced in a study of shared clonotypes between healthy human individuals. Assay used: immunoSEQ multiplex PCR; TCRdb lists only in-frame clones, some missing. The sample holds hundreds of thousands of clones; approximately 97% are singletons and the top ten take around 0.057%. The sample comprised naive CD4+ T cells sorted from blood. Described subset: CD45RA+ positively selected. The origin of the receptors is a woman in her 30s in good health.

This clone was recorded only once. The chain couples TRBV5-4 to TRBJ2-3; D possibly corresponds to TRBD2 (5 bases). CDR1 and CDR2 (germline): SGHNT, YYREEE (reference sequence). V was cut by 4 bases and J by 1 base, with 16 bases left in between. The CDR3 runs 16 residues. Written as DNA, the CDR3 is TGTGCCAGCAGCGCCGGTCCGACGGAGGGCACAGATACGCAGTATTTT. Its protein product is CASSAGPTEGTDTQYF.

The CDR3 spells CASSIGTGVGNTGELFF. CDR3 coding DNA: TGTGCCAGTAGTATAGGAACAGGGGTAGGCAACACCGGGGAGCTGTTTTTT. The gene calls are TRBV19 and TRBJ2-2; 7 bases line up with TRBD1. Germline CDR1 is LNHDA and CDR2 is SQIVND (reference sequence). The CDR3 runs 17 residues. V lost 1 base and J lost 2; bases outside the gene matches: 7.

Comments on this clone: Other DNA sequences in this sample translate to the same CDR3. V gene TRBV5-4 combines with J gene TRBJ2-1; 10 positions match TRBD2. The CDR3 is made up of 15 amino acids. Germline V gene data show CDR1 as SGHNT and CDR2 as YYREEE (reference sequence). With V trimmed by 4 bases and J by 2 bases, 3 bases remained unmatched. CDR3 residues: CASSLGLAAYNEQFF. Written as DNA, the CDR3 is TGTGCCAGCAGCCTAGGACTAGCGGCCTACAATGAGCAGTTCTTC. The full variable domain, its missing parts supplied by reference TRBV5-4 and TRBJ2-1, is ETGVTQSPTHLIKTRGQQVTLRCSSQSGHNTVSWYQQALGQGPQFIFQYYREEENGRGNFPPRFSGLQFPNYSSELNVNALELDDSALYLCASSLGLAAYNEQFFGPGTRLTVL.

The V call is TRBV6-6, the J call TRBJ1-2, with TRBD1 as a possible D gene (6 bases). The CDR3 consists of 13 residues. V was shortened by 0 bases and J by 5 bases, with 7 bases between the two germline ends. Germline lookup yields CDR1 MNHNY and CDR2 SVGAGI (reference sequence). The CDR3, as DNA: TGTGCCAGCAGTTACTCAACAGGGTATGGCTACACCTTC. Encoded protein: CASSYSTGYGYTF.

J is TRBJ2-7 and V is TRBV6-1; 7 bases are a match to TRBD2. CDR3 length: 14 residues. The germline gives CDR1 MNHNS, CDR2 SASEGT. Unmatched junction bases numbered 13, after V lost 10 bases and J lost 4 bases. The CDR3 coding sequence is TGTGCCACCCACAAGGGAGGGCCTCAATACGAGCAGTACTTC. Its translation: CATHKGGPQYEQYF.

CDR3 protein: CASSWDRGEKLFF. In nucleotides, the CDR3 is TGTGCCAGCAGTTGGGACAGGGGTGAAAAACTGTTTTTT. The gene calls are TRBV27 and TRBJ1-4; TRBD1 aligns across 10 bases. V trimming: 4 bases; J trimming: 7 bases; junction bases outside the gene matches: 0. The CDR3 runs 13 residues. CDR1 is MNHEY and CDR2 is SMNVEV in the germline V gene (reference sequence).

This chain uses TRBV19 with TRBJ2-3; D gene unclear. Germline V CDR1 and CDR2: LNHDA, SQIVND (reference sequence). Trimming pared 7 bases from V and 2 bases from J, leaving 7 bases between. CDR3 size: 12 residues. As DNA, the CDR3 is TGTGCCAGTACTGGCTACACAGATACGCAGTATTTT. Its protein product is CASTGYTDTQYF.

The CDR3 nucleotides read TGTGCCAGCAGTGAAGGGGGGCGAGCTTTCTTT. It yields the protein CASSEGGRAFF. The chain uses TRBV2 and TRBJ1-1, with D perhaps TRBD1 (6 bases). V lost 1 base and J lost 10, with 7 bases in between. This CDR3 has 11 amino acids. Germline lookup yields CDR1 SNHLY and CDR2 FYNNEI.

With regard to this clone: This sample includes further DNA sequences coding for the same CDR3. The CDR3 coding sequence is TGTGCCAGCAGCCTACTAGCGCCGCAAGAGACCCAGTACTTC. Residues: CASSLLAPQETQYF. The chain joins TRBV5-6 to TRBJ2-5; 7 nucleotides match TRBD2. V lost 4 bases, J lost 2 bases, and 5 bases stayed unmatched. CDR1 is SGHDT, CDR2 YYEEEE, per germline. This CDR3 is 14 amino acids long.

J is TRBJ1-2 and V is TRBV28; tentative D call: TRBD1 (5 bases). V was cut by 5 bases and J by 4 bases, with 17 bases left in between. The germline V gene encodes CDR1 MDHEN and CDR2 SYDVKM. This CDR3 region has 15 residues. The CDR3 DNA is TGTGCCAGCAGTAGTTTCATCCAGGGTTCCTATGGCTACACCTTC. The encoded protein is CASSSFIQGSYGYTF.

The chain combines TRBV7-3 with TRBJ2-3; TRBD2 matches at 15 bases. V was clipped by 3 bases and J by 2 bases; unmatched bases: 18. This CDR3 contains 22 residues. CDR1 is SGHTA, CDR2 FQGTGA, per germline. CDR3: CASSFHFSPGTSGRWNTDTQYF. The CDR3 region has the DNA TGTGCCAGCAGCTTCCATTTCTCGCCCGGGACTAGCGGGAGGTGGAACACAGATACGCAGTATTTT.

The count of this clone is one. The rearrangement links TRBV10-3 to TRBJ1-1; maybe TRBD1 (5 bases). V lost 10 bases, J lost 3 bases, and 12 bases lay in between. The CDR3 is made up of 12 amino acids. From germline, CDR1 is ENHRY and CDR2 SYGVKD. The CDR3 reads CATSAGDTEAFF. DNA of the CDR3: TGTGCCACTTCGGCGGGGGACACTGAAGCTTTCTTT.

V gene TRBV11-3 combines with J gene TRBJ2-3, with D possibly TRBD2 on 5 matching bases. Trimming removed 1 base from V and 2 bases from J, with 10 bases in between. The germline V gene has CDR1 SGHNT and CDR2 YENEEA. CDR3 length equals 15 residues. The CDR3 DNA sequence: TGTGCCAGCAGCTTAGGAGGGCCCCACACAGATACGCAGTATTTT. It yields the protein CASSLGGPHTDTQYF.